Sequencing of this T cell receptor (beta chain) was carried out in a study of blood T cell repertoires in COVID-19. The CDR3 runs 13 residues. Trimming cost V 3 bases and J 6 bases, with 10 bases left between them. Per germline, CDR1 SGHRS and CDR2 YFSETQ. The data were produced by immunoSEQ multiplex PCR, yet TCRdb's version contains in-frame clones alone and is incomplete. The sample has 20,000 to 30,000 clones, 90% seen once. This chain links TRBV5-1 with TRBJ2-1; no clear D. The TCR originated in a woman aged 55-75 years with active COVID-19. Sequencing was performed on peripheral blood. The CDR3 DNA follows: TGCGCCAGCAGCTCCCCGGGTTTCAATGAGCAGTTCTTC. Translated: CASSSPGFNEQFF.